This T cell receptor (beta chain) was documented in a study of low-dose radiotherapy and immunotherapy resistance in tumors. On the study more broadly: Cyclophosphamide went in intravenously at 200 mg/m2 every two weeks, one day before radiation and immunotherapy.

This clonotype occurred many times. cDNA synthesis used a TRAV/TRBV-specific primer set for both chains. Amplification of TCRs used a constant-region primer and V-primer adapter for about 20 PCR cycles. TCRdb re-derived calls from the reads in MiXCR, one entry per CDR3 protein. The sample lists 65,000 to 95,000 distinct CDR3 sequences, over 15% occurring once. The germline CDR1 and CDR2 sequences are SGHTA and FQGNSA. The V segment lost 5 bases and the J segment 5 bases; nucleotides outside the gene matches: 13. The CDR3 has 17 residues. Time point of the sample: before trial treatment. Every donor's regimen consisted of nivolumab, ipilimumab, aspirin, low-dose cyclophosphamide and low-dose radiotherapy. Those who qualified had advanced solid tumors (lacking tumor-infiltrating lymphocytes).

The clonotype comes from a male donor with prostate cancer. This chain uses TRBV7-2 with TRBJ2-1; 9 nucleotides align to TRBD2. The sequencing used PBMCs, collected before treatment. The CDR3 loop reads CASSTRAASGVHNEQFF. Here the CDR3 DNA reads TGTGCCAGCAGCACCCGGGCCGCTAGCGGGGTACACAATGAGCAGTTCTTC.